Below are 32 T cell receptor beta chains sequenced from a single sample in a study of T cell responses to AZD1222 COVID-19 vaccine. Here immunoSEQ multiplex PCR was the method, and the copy in TCRdb shows in-frame clones only, minus some. The sample shows some 150,000 clones, around 94% of them seen only once. Sample: peripheral blood, taken on day 0 of AZD1222 vaccination. These receptors were collected from an adult in good health.

This sequence joins TRBV7-9 and TRBJ1-1; D ambiguous. Germline lookup yields CDR1 SEHNR and CDR2 FQNEAQ (reference sequence). CDR3 length: 13 amino acids. Trimming left V 5 bases short and J 2 bases short, with 9 bases between. The CDR3 spells CASSPSVNTEAFF. The CDR3 DNA follows: TGTGCCAGCAGCCCGAGCGTCAACACTGAAGCTTTCTTT.

This clone was seen just once. The chain links TRBV2 to TRBJ1-2; 7 nucleotides match TRBD1. The CDR3 sequence is 13 residues long. CDR1 is SNHLY, CDR2 FYNNEI, per germline. V shed 4 bases, J shed 6 bases, and the junction held 5 bases outside the gene matches. The CDR3: CASSGPGGNGYTF. The CDR3 DNA sequence: TGTGCCAGCAGTGGGCCAGGGGGGAATGGCTACACCTTC.

This clone was counted a few times. The chain is built from TRBV6-5 and TRBJ1-4; D not resolved. V was clipped by 5 bases and J by 8 bases, with 18 bases between them. From germline, CDR1 is MNHEY and CDR2 SVGAGI. The length of the CDR3 is 15 residues. The CDR3: CASSPPNSNQEKLFF. The CDR3, as DNA: TGTGCCAGCAGTCCCCCGAACAGTAACCAAGAAAAACTGTTTTTT.

This clone was detected a few times. The rearrangement links TRBV7-9 to TRBJ2-5, with 7 bases aligning to TRBD2. J was trimmed by 3 bases and V by 4 bases; bases with no gene match: 5. In germline, CDR1 is SEHNR, CDR2 FQNEAQ (reference sequence). The CDR3 covers 14 residues. The CDR3 nucleotides are TGTGCCAGCAGCTATGACGGGGGGAAAGAGACCCAGTACTTC. This gives the protein CASSYDGGKETQYF.

The J gene is TRBJ2-2, the V gene TRBV5-4; D remains unclear. Per the germline V gene, CDR1 is SGHNT and CDR2 is YYREEE (reference sequence). Trimming shortened V by 4 bases and J by 10 bases, and 14 bases separated the two germline ends. The length of the CDR3 is 13 residues. CDR3 residues: CASSPIVSEELFF. The CDR3, as DNA: TGTGCCAGCAGCCCGATAGTATCTGAGGAGCTGTTTTTT.

This clone was seen only once. The J gene is TRBJ1-2, the V gene TRBV5-1; 7 bases line up with TRBD1. The CDR3 runs 16 residues. The germline gives CDR1 SGHRS, CDR2 YFSETQ. Trimming took 0 bases from V and 4 from J; bases not matched to a gene: 9. The CDR3 DNA sequence: TGCGCCAGCAGCTTGGCCGGTGAGGGGGCTGGCTATGGCTACACCTTC. The encoded protein is CASSLAGEGAGYGYTF.

This chain joins TRBV19 and TRBJ1-3; D gene unclear. Trimming took 1 base from V and 3 from J, leaving 13 bases between them. The CDR3 is made up of 16 amino acids. Germline CDR1 LNHDA, CDR2 SQIVND (reference sequence). CDR3: CASSIAYGFRGNTIYF. As DNA, the CDR3 is TGTGCCAGTAGTATAGCCTACGGTTTTCGTGGAAACACCATATATTTT. The full variable domain, rest sourced from reference TRBV19 and TRBJ1-3, is DGGITQSPKYLFRKEGQNVTLSCEQNLNHDAMYWYRQDPGQGLRLIYYSQIVNDFQKGDIAEGYSVSREKKESFPLTVTSAQKNPTAFYLCASSIAYGFRGNTIYFGEGSWLTVV.

CDR3 residues: CASRSGGGNTIYF. CDR3 bases: TGTGCCAGCAGGTCCGGGGGTGGAAACACCATATATTTT. V is TRBV3-1 (or the pseudogene TRBV3-2) and J is TRBJ1-3, with a tentative D call TRBD1 (5 bases). The CDR3 length is 13 residues. Germline V lookup: CDR1 LGHDT, CDR2 YNNKEL (reference sequence). Deletions cut 6 bases from V and 3 bases from J, with 9 bases between.

This chain connects TRBV12-3 or TRBV12-4 to TRBJ1-5; a possible D gene is TRBD1 (5 bases). Deletions cut 1 base from V and 7 bases from J, with 8 bases between. CDR3 length equals 13 residues. The CDR3 nucleotides read TGTGCCAGCAGTTTAGGGGGCTGGCAGCCCCAGCATTTT. Translation gives CASSLGGWQPQHF.

The chain uses TRBV5-1 and TRBJ1-2; weak D call: TRBD1 (6 bases). V dropped 5 bases and J dropped 1 base, with 15 bases sitting between them. Per germline, CDR1 SGHRS and CDR2 YFSETQ. CDR3 length: 15 amino acids. CDR3 nucleotides: TGCGCCAGCAGTTTAGGGGGAGGCCTTAACTATGGCTACACCTTC. Amino acids: CASSLGGGLNYGYTF.

This chain connects TRBV4-3 to TRBJ2-1; the D gene is possibly TRBD1 (6 bases). Per germline, CDR1 LGHNA and CDR2 YSLEER. There are 17 residues in the CDR3. The V end was cut by 1 base, the J end by 3 bases, with 16 bases between. The CDR3 bases are TGCGCCAGCAGCCAAGCACTAGAGGGGGTCCACTACAATGAGCAGTTCTTC. Encoded protein: CASSQALEGVHYNEQFF.

V usage is TRBV5-6 and J usage is TRBJ2-3, with D perhaps given as TRBD1 or TRBD2 (5 bases each). CDR3 length: 14 residues. Germline CDR1 and CDR2: SGHDT and YYEEEE. The V gene lost 0 bases and the J gene lost 6 bases, with 11 bases spanning the gap. CDR3 region: CASSLGDLLDTQYF. In DNA form, the CDR3 reads TGTGCCAGCAGCTTGGGGGACCTCTTGGATACGCAGTATTTT.

V is TRBV3-1 (or the pseudogene TRBV3-2) and J is TRBJ2-2; D possibly corresponds to TRBD2 (6 bases). The CDR3 loop spans 15 amino acids. The V end lost 4 bases, the J end lost 6 bases, and 15 bases lay between the germline ends. The germline V gene encodes CDR1 LGHDT and CDR2 YNNKEL (reference sequence). Written as DNA, the CDR3 is TGTGCCAGCAGCCCTTCCTGGGGGGTTTCCGGGGAGCTGTTTTTT. Encoded protein: CASSPSWGVSGELFF.

V is TRBV2 and J is TRBJ1-3; 8 bases match TRBD1. Per germline, CDR1 SNHLY and CDR2 FYNNEI. J was trimmed by 4 bases and V by 3 bases; bases with no gene match: 5. The CDR3 runs 15 residues. CDR3 loop: CASSDWTGRGNTIYF. CDR3 nucleotides: TGTGCCAGCAGTGACTGGACAGGGAGAGGAAACACCATATATTTT. Full variable domain (missing parts from reference TRBV2 and TRBJ1-3): EPEVTQTPSHQVTQMGQEVILRCVPISNHLYFYWYRQILGQKVEFLVSFYNNEISEKSEIFDDQFSVERPDGSNFTLKIRSTKLEDSAMYFCASSDWTGRGNTIYFGEGSWLTVV.

This clone was observed a few times. The CDR3 loop reads CASSAAGISGNTIYF. The CDR3 region has the DNA TGTGCCAGCAGCGCCGCAGGGATCTCTGGAAACACCATATATTTT. The chain is built from TRBV9 and TRBJ1-3; possible D gene TRBD1, 5 bases. Trimming removed 3 bases from V and 0 bases from J, with 10 bases in between. Germline V gene lookup returns CDR1 SGDLS and CDR2 YYNGEE. The CDR3 is made up of 15 amino acids.

The V and J genes are TRBV19 and TRBJ1-2; D is perhaps TRBD1 (6 bases). Per the germline V gene, CDR1 is LNHDA and CDR2 is SQIVND (reference sequence). The CDR3 length is 14 residues. V was shortened by 3 bases and J by 8 bases, with 16 bases between the two germline ends. DNA for the CDR3: TGTGCCAGTAGTATTTTGGAGGGGGTTCGCGGCTACACCTTC. Its protein is CASSILEGVRGYTF.

The rearrangement uses TRBV12-3 or TRBV12-4 and TRBJ1-6; no clear D. The CDR3 sequence is 13 residues long. The germline V and J ends were trimmed by 5 bases and 7 bases, with 9 bases remaining between them. The CDR3 region has the DNA TGTGCCAGCAGTCTCCAAACCAATTCACCCCTCCACTTT. Translated, it gives CASSLQTNSPLHF.

In this sample, this clone turned up once. The chain is built from TRBV28 and TRBJ2-4; no clear D. The CDR3 is made up of 14 amino acids. Germline V lookup: CDR1 MDHEN, CDR2 SYDVKM. V was cut by 6 bases and J by 7 bases, with 16 bases left in between. In DNA, the CDR3 is TGTGCCAGCAGCGACGGACCCAACGGGAACATTCAGTACTTC. Its translation is CASSDGPNGNIQYF. The complete variable domain, with remaining parts taken from reference TRBV28 and TRBJ2-4, reads DVKVTQSSRYLVKRTGEKVFLECVQDMDHENMFWYRQDPGLGLRLIYFSYDVKMKEKGDIPEGYSVSREKKERFSLILESASTNQTSMYLCASSDGPNGNIQYFGAGTRLSVL.

The rearrangement links TRBV19 to TRBJ1-1, with 7 bases that match TRBD1. CDR1 and CDR2 (germline): LNHDA, SQIVND (reference sequence). The V segment lost 7 bases and the J segment 5 bases; nucleotides outside the gene matches: 10. This CDR3 comprises 14 residues. The CDR3 sequence is CASTKRQGVTEAFF. The CDR3, as DNA: TGTGCCAGTACCAAACGACAGGGAGTTACTGAAGCTTTCTTT.

This chain uses TRBV7-2 with TRBJ2-7; the match to TRBD1 covers 9 bases. V gave up 2 bases and J gave up 6 bases; unmatched junction bases: 5. From germline, CDR1 is SGHTA and CDR2 FQGNSA. The CDR3 totals 14 residues. The CDR3 spells CASSLQGQGGEQYF. The CDR3 DNA follows: TGTGCCAGCAGCTTACAGGGACAGGGCGGCGAGCAGTACTTC.

The chain employs TRBV5-1 and TRBJ1-5; D perhaps matches TRBD1 (6 bases). V gave up 1 base and J gave up 5 bases, with 13 bases separating them. The CDR3 has 15 amino acids. Germline-derived CDR1 and CDR2 are SGHRS and YFSETQ. CDR3 loop: CASSLWGGGDQPQHF. As DNA, the CDR3 is TGCGCCAGCAGCTTGTGGGGAGGGGGGGATCAGCCCCAGCATTTT. The whole variable domain, remainder taken from reference TRBV5-1 and TRBJ1-5, is KAGVTQTPRYLIKTRGQQVTLSCSPISGHRSVSWYQQTPGQGLQFLFEYFSETQRNKGNFPGRFSGRQFSNSRSEMNVSTLELGDSALYLCASSLWGGGDQPQHFGDGTRLSIL.

The CDR3 sequence: CASSYTGHTDTQYF. For the CDR3, the DNA is TGTGCCAGCAGTTATACAGGGCACACAGATACGCAGTATTTT. The rearrangement joins TRBV2 to TRBJ2-3; TRBD1 might be the D (6 bases). Germline assignment: CDR1 SNHLY and CDR2 FYNNEI. The CDR3 contains 14 residues. Trimming stripped 5 bases from V and 2 bases from J, with 11 bases between.

V gene TRBV14 combines with J gene TRBJ2-3; no clear D. Trimming pared 1 base from V and 4 bases from J, leaving 6 bases between. Germline V CDR1 and CDR2: SGHDN, FVKESK. The CDR3 has 13 amino acids. CDR3 sequence reads: CASSQGVADTQYF. As DNA, the CDR3 is TGTGCCAGCAGCCAAGGGGTGGCAGATACGCAGTATTTT.

V is TRBV5-8 and J is TRBJ1-2; TRBD1 matches 7 bases. From germline, CDR1 is SGHTS and CDR2 YDEGEE. CDR3 length equals 15 residues. The trim removed 4 bases at V and 5 bases at J, leaving 11 bases unmatched. The CDR3: CASSRAQGGLYGYTF. The CDR3 DNA reads TGTGCCAGCAGCCGTGCCCAGGGGGGGCTATATGGCTACACCTTC.

The chain carries TRBV6-5 and TRBJ1-2; 7 bases line up with TRBD1. V was pared by 10 bases and J by 7 bases, with 12 bases of the junction left unmatched. CDR3 length equals 13 residues. The germline V gene has CDR1 MNHEY and CDR2 SVGAGI. CDR3 amino acids: CATPEQGRFGYTF. CDR3 in DNA: TGTGCCACCCCGGAACAGGGGAGGTTTGGCTACACCTTC.

This rearrangement joins TRBV9 to TRBJ2-2; D is ambiguous. This CDR3 is built from 14 residues. V was trimmed by 5 bases and J by 3 bases, leaving 11 bases between them. Germline-derived CDR1 and CDR2 are SGDLS and YYNGEE. The CDR3 spells CASRKVEYTGELFF. CDR3 coding DNA: TGTGCCAGCAGGAAAGTGGAGTACACCGGGGAGCTGTTTTTT.

V usage is TRBV4-1 and J usage is TRBJ1-1; 8 nucleotides align to TRBD1. The V gene's germline CDR1 is MGHRA and CDR2 YSYEKL. The CDR3 is 15 residues long. Unmatched junction bases numbered 10, after V lost 7 bases and J lost 3 bases. This CDR3 reads CASKQGQGAHTEAFF. The CDR3 DNA is TGCGCCAGCAAACAAGGACAGGGCGCGCACACTGAAGCTTTCTTT.

The chain links TRBV7-9 to TRBJ2-1; D not certain. CDR1 and CDR2 (germline): SEHNR, FQNEAQ (reference sequence). This CDR3 comprises 15 residues. V shed 8 bases and J shed 0 bases, with 14 bases lying between them. The CDR3 protein is CASHRLPSSYNEQFF. The CDR3 DNA follows: TGTGCCAGCCACCGACTCCCCTCCTCCTACAATGAGCAGTTCTTC.

The V and J genes are TRBV18 and TRBJ1-1, with a weak D call TRBD1 (6 bases). With 2 bases removed from V and 3 bases from J, the gap between germline ends came to 10 bases. CDR1 and CDR2 from the germline V gene are KGHSH and LQKENI. This CDR3 is built from 14 residues. CDR3 amino acids: CASSPTSGDTEAFF. The CDR3 region has the DNA TGTGCCAGCTCACCAACTTCAGGGGACACTGAAGCTTTCTTT. The full variable domain, its missing parts supplied by reference TRBV18 and TRBJ1-1, is NAGVMQNPRHLVRRRGQEARLRCSPMKGHSHVYWYRQLPEEGLKFMVYLQKENIIDESGMPKERFSAEFPKEGPSILRIQQVVRGDSAAYFCASSPTSGDTEAFFGQGTRLTVV.

The chain joins TRBV9 to TRBJ1-1, with 8 nucleotides matching TRBD1. Trimming cost V 2 bases and J 5 bases; bases outside gene matches: 5. CDR1 is SGDLS and CDR2 is YYNGEE in the germline V gene. The CDR3 is 14 amino acids. The CDR3 loop reads CASSVQGAGTEAFF. DNA of the CDR3: TGTGCCAGCAGCGTCCAGGGGGCGGGTACTGAAGCTTTCTTT.

The chain joins TRBV9 to TRBJ2-5, with 7 positions matching TRBD2. V gave up 0 bases and J gave up 2 bases; unmatched junction bases: 4. This CDR3 has 15 residues. Germline CDR1 and CDR2: SGDLS and YYNGEE. CDR3 DNA sequence: TGTGCCAGCAGCGTAGGTTCTAGCGGACAAGAGACCCAGTACTTC. Amino acids: CASSVGSSGQETQYF. Supplemented by reference TRBV9 and TRBJ2-5, the full variable domain reads DSGVTQTPKHLITATGQRVTLRCSPRSGDLSVYWYQQSLDQGLQFLIQYYNGEERAKGNILERFSAQQFPDLHSELNLSSLELGDSALYFCASSVGSSGQETQYFGPGTRLLVL.

The chain uses TRBV6-5 and TRBJ1-1; D is possibly TRBD1 (5 bases). Germline CDR1 and CDR2: MNHEY and SVGAGI. The CDR3 extends over 14 amino acids. Trimming took 5 bases from V and 1 from J, leaving 11 bases between them. The CDR3 DNA sequence: TGTGCCAGCAGTAAACGACAGTGGAACACTGAAGCTTTCTTT. Translated: CASSKRQWNTEAFF.